This T cell receptor (beta chain) was sequenced in a study of blood T cell repertoires in COVID-19. Looking at the study overall: T cells, B-cell-depleted T cells, or PBMCs supplied cDNA or gDNA.

The ends were cut back, 2 bases at V and 4 bases at J, with 14 bases in the middle. Germline CDR1 and CDR2: MNHNY and SVGAGI (reference sequence). This CDR3 is built from 15 residues. Original handling: Nucleated cell number was recorded as an estimate derived from reference gene primer amplification. Assay: immunoSEQ multiplex PCR; the TCRdb copy retains only in-frame clones and omits some. V and J calls and clone size follow that table, whereas D and trimming were derived from the DNA. There are roughly 52,000 clones in the sample; more than 80% occur only once, and around 20% lies in the top ten. The sample was peripheral blood. This chain connects TRBV6-6 to TRBJ1-2; D might be TRBD1 (5 bases). This clonotype originated in a human donor in a cohort sampled during active COVID-19. For the CDR3, the DNA is TGTGCCAGCAGTTACCAGAACGCTCAGGGCTATGGCTACACCTTC. This encodes CASSYQNAQGYGYTF.